This TCR beta chain was sequenced in a study of blood T cells in healthy people across ages. The germline V and J ends were trimmed by 4 bases and 4 bases, with 22 bases remaining between them. The CDR3 is 18 residues long. The authors ran a second PCR of about 6 to 11 cycles using a sample-barcoded 5' primer and a J-beta primer mix. A single record per CDR3 protein comes from TCRdb applying MiXCR to the 5' RACE reads. The table has 920,000 or so distinct CDR3 sequences, around 43% seen once. Sequenced input: blood. This clonotype was obtained from a woman aged 55-69 years in good health. The genes are TRBV12-3 or TRBV12-4 and TRBJ2-2, with D tentatively TRBD1 (6 bases). This CDR3 reads CASSSRKSDRTSTGELFF. The DNA of the CDR3 is TGTGCCAGCAGTTCCCGAAAAAGTGACAGGACTTCCACCGGGGAGCTGTTTTTT.